A single sample is the source of the 23 T cell receptor beta chains below, sequenced in a study of T cell clonality in common variable immunodeficiency. Here immunoSEQ multiplex PCR was the method, and the copy in TCRdb shows in-frame clones only, minus some. The sample was found to contain tens of thousands of clones, and every one recurs. Sequences were obtained from peripheral blood mononuclear cells. The source is a person aged 18 to 70 in good health.

Notes on this clone: The read terminates 3 residues ahead of where the CDR3 ends, so the germline J gene completes it. V is TRBV19 and J is TRBJ1-1; TRBD1 is a possible D gene (6 bases). Germline V CDR1 and CDR2: LNHDA, SQIVND (reference sequence). The CDR3 length is 14 residues. V lost 7 bases to trimming and J lost 5 bases, with 17 bases between them. The CDR3 protein is CASTMRADRTEAFF. The CDR3 bases that were read are TGTGCCAGTACTATGAGGGCCGACAGGACTGAA.

This clone was detected many times. The DNA read from the CDR3 is TGTGCCAGTAAGGGGTGGGGGCAACAGCCC. Its protein is CASKGWGQQP. The CDR3 in its entirety is CASKGWGQQPQHF. The V call is TRBV19, the J call TRBJ1-5; D perhaps matches TRBD1 (6 bases). The sequence runs out 3 residues before the end of the CDR3; the remainder is reconstructed from the germline J gene. The CDR3 runs to 13 residues. Germline values: CDR1 LNHDA, CDR2 SQIVND (reference sequence). V was pared by 7 bases and J by 7 bases, with 14 bases between.

This clone was seen repeatedly, ten times or more. Here the CDR3 reads CASSQDLLGTGSYNEQFF. CDR3 bases read: TGTGCCAGCAGCCAAGATTTATTAGGGACAGGGTCCTACAATGAG. The chain has TRBV14 and TRBJ2-1; 9 bases fit TRBD1. The read stops 3 residues short of the end of the CDR3; the missing end is completed from the germline J gene. After removal of 0 bases from V and 1 base from J, the junction contained 7 bases not matched to a gene. CDR1 is SGHDN, CDR2 FVKESK, per germline. The length of the CDR3 is 18 residues.

The table lists this clone with many counts. The missing CDR3 end, 3 residues past where the read stops, is filled in from the germline J gene. The V call is TRBV6-2 or TRBV6-3, the J call TRBJ1-1; D not resolved. This CDR3 has 14 residues. CDR1 is MNHEY, CDR2 SVGEGT, per germline. The CDR3 spells CASSYLSEGLEAFF. The covered CDR3 bases are TGTGCCAGCAGTTACTTATCTGAGGGCCTCGAA.

This clone showed up many times. The read finishes 3 residues shy of the CDR3 end, and the germline J gene is used to complete it. The J gene is TRBJ2-6, the V gene TRBV6-1; D is unresolved. The CDR3 runs 15 residues. Germline lookup yields CDR1 MNHNS and CDR2 SASEGT. V dropped 0 bases and J dropped 0 bases, with 3 bases sitting between them. CDR3 bases read: TGTGCCAGCAGTGAAGCCAACTCTGGGGCCAACGTC. Protein: CASSEANSGANV. The complete CDR3 protein is CASSEANSGANVLTF.

This clone occurred many times. The read ends 3 residues early relative to the CDR3; the germline J gene fills the gap. The chain is built from TRBV30 and TRBJ1-2, with D hard to call. Germline V gene lookup returns CDR1 GTSNPN and CDR2 SVGIG (reference sequence). The CDR3 has 12 amino acids. This CDR3 is CAWSGSGPYYTF. The DNA read from the CDR3 is TGTGCCTGGAGTGGTTCGGGTCCCTAC.

This clone was counted many times. The read terminates 3 residues ahead of where the CDR3 ends, so the germline J gene completes it. The chain uses TRBV7-8 and TRBJ1-4, with TRBD1 matching 8 bases. The CDR3 extends over 16 amino acids. CDR1 and CDR2 from the germline V gene are SGHVS and FQNEAQ. V dropped 5 bases and J dropped 5; count of bases not matched to a gene: 10. The CDR3 protein is CASSAQTGAHNEKLFF. The sequenced CDR3 bases are TGTGCCAGCAGCGCCCAGACAGGGGCGCACAATGAAAAA.

This clone was seen ten or more times. The read ends 3 residues before the CDR3 terminus; that terminus is restored from the germline J gene. The V call is TRBV20-1, the J call TRBJ2-3; 7 bases agree with TRBD2. V trimming: 2 bases; J trimming: 2 bases; junction bases outside the gene matches: 7. The CDR3 covers 15 residues. Germline CDR1 is DFQATT and CDR2 is SNEGSKA (reference sequence). The CDR3 sequence is CSARYERDYTDTQYF. CDR3 DNA, as far as it was read: TGCAGTGCTAGATATGAGCGGGATTACACAGATACG.

This clone was counted only a few times. The read is 3 residues too short to cover the CDR3 end, so that end is filled in from the germline J gene. The V call is TRBV20-1, the J call TRBJ2-3; 7 bases line up with TRBD2. CDR3 length equals 14 residues. V gave up 6 bases and J gave up 4 bases; unmatched junction bases: 10. The V gene's germline CDR1 is DFQATT and CDR2 SNEGSKA (reference sequence). The CDR3 here is CSASEASGADTQYF. CDR3 DNA, as far as it was read: TGCAGTGCCTCAGAGGCTAGCGGCGCAGATACG.

This clone was recorded many times. The DNA read from the CDR3 is TGTGCCAGTAGTGTCCCGGGACTACCTTTGAATGAG. This encodes CASSVPGLPLNE. The complete CDR3 reads CASSVPGLPLNEQFF. The rearrangement uses TRBV19 and TRBJ2-1, with TRBD2 matching over 7 bases. The read finishes 3 residues shy of the CDR3 end, and the germline J gene is used to complete it. Germline CDR1 and CDR2: LNHDA and SQIVND (reference sequence). Trimming took 5 bases from V and 7 from J; bases not matched to a gene: 11. There are 15 residues in the CDR3.

Comment on this clone: The read stops 3 residues short of the end of the CDR3; the missing end is completed from the germline J gene. V is TRBV2 and J is TRBJ1-5; 11 bases align to TRBD1. This CDR3 region has 14 residues. CDR1 and CDR2 (germline): SNHLY, FYNNEI. With 7 bases clipped from V and 5 bases from J, the junction kept 4 bases outside the gene matches. The CDR3 sequence: CASTRTGGDQPQHF. The DNA read from the CDR3 is TGTGCCAGCACTAGGACAGGGGGCGATCAGCCC.

This clone was counted a few times. The sequence runs out 3 residues before the end of the CDR3; the remainder is reconstructed from the germline J gene. This rearrangement joins TRBV11-2 to TRBJ2-7, with 10 positions matching TRBD1. CDR1 is SGHAT, CDR2 FQNNGV, per germline. Trimming removed 4 bases from V and 4 bases from J; junction bases left unmatched: 7. This CDR3 spans 15 amino acids. The part of the CDR3 DNA that was read is TGTGCCAGCAGCTCCCCCGGACAGGGGGTATACGAG. This sequence encodes CASSSPGQGVYE. Given in full, the CDR3 is CASSSPGQGVYEQYF. The whole variable domain, remainder taken from reference TRBV11-2 and TRBJ2-7, is EAGVAQSPRYKIIEKRQSVAFWCNPISGHATLYWYQQILGQGPKLLIQFQNNGVVDDSQLPKDRFSAERLKGVDSTLKIQPAKLEDSAVYLCASSSPGQGVYEQYFGPGTRLTVT.

This clone was seen many times. Read coverage stops 3 residues before the CDR3 terminus; the germline J gene supplies the remainder. The chain joins TRBV5-5 to TRBJ2-3; perhaps TRBD1 as D (6 bases). The V gene's germline CDR1 is SGHKS and CDR2 YYEKEE (reference sequence). The CDR3 loop spans 14 amino acids. Trimming took 0 bases from V and 7 from J, leaving 12 bases between them. CDR3 region: CASSLEQGPNTQYF. The sequenced CDR3 bases are TGTGCCAGCAGCTTGGAGCAGGGGCCTAATACG.

This clone was counted many times. The read terminates 3 residues ahead of where the CDR3 ends, so the germline J gene completes it. The gene calls are TRBV20-1 and TRBJ1-5; D ambiguous. Trimming took off 3 bases at V and 4 bases at J, with 10 bases between the two ends. From germline, CDR1 is DFQATT and CDR2 SNEGSKA (reference sequence). The length of the CDR3 is 13 residues. The CDR3: CSASSAQNQPQHF. The part of the CDR3 DNA that was read is TGCAGTGCTAGTTCTGCACAGAATCAGCCC.

A word on this clone: The CDR3 end falls 3 residues outside the read, so it is completed with the germline J gene. This rearrangement joins TRBV7-2 to TRBJ1-2; 10 nucleotides agree with TRBD1. The CDR3 totals 15 residues. Unmatched junction bases numbered 6, after V lost 5 bases and J lost 3 bases. Looked up from germline, CDR1 is SGHTA and CDR2 is FQGNSA. CDR3 loop: CASSPRQGAHYGYTF. Partial CDR3 DNA: TGTGCCAGCAGCCCTCGACAGGGGGCGCACTATGGC.

In regard to this clone: The sequenced fragment ends 3 residues before the CDR3 boundary, so the rest is inferred from the germline J gene. The chain has TRBV7-2 and TRBJ2-1; 7 bases agree with TRBD2. Trimming at V came to 4 bases and at J to 8 bases, leaving 11 bases not matched to a gene. Per the germline V gene, CDR1 is SGHTA and CDR2 is FQGNSA. This CDR3 contains 15 residues. The CDR3 loop is CASSSSGLGGDEQFF. CDR3 DNA (partial): TGTGCCAGCAGCTCAAGCGGACTGGGGGGGGATGAG.

In this sample, this clone turned up many times. Read sequence stops 3 residues before the CDR3 end, and the germline J gene provides the missing end. The chain carries TRBV7-6 and TRBJ2-7; no firm D call. CDR1 and CDR2 from the germline V gene are SGHVS and FNYEAQ. The CDR3 is 12 amino acids. V lost 4 bases, J lost 4 bases, and 8 bases lay in between. Partial CDR3 DNA: TGTGCCAGCAGCTCCTCCCCTTACGAG. Protein sequence: CASSSSPYE. The entire CDR3 protein is CASSSSPYEQYF.

This clone was detected many times. The read ends 3 residues early relative to the CDR3; the germline J gene fills the gap. The chain couples TRBV4-2 to TRBJ1-4; perhaps TRBD1 as D (6 bases). The CDR3 is made up of 20 amino acids. Trimming stripped 4 bases from V and 2 bases from J, with 26 bases between. CDR1 is LGHNA and CDR2 is YNFKEQ in the germline V gene. The covered CDR3 bases are TGTGCCAGCAGCCCCTATAGGATCTTACGAACCCAGGGGACTAATGAAAAA. Amino acids: CASSPYRILRTQGTNEK. The full CDR3 sequence reads CASSPYRILRTQGTNEKLFF.

This clone was counted at least ten times. Read data end 3 residues before the CDR3 end; the end is taken from the germline J gene. The rearrangement uses TRBV6-4 and TRBJ2-1, with 10 bases identical to TRBD2. The CDR3 is 15 amino acids. Per germline, CDR1 MRHNA and CDR2 SNTAGT. The junction had 3 bases not matched to a gene; V was cut back by 5 bases and J by 2 bases. CDR3: CASSSGREPYNEQFF. Incomplete CDR3 DNA: TGTGCCAGCAGTAGCGGGAGGGAACCCTACAATGAG.

This clone was counted at least ten times. The observed sequence ends 3 residues before the CDR3 terminus, with the missing tail filled in from the germline J gene. The V gene is TRBV6-1, the J gene TRBJ2-1, with TRBD1 identical over 8 bases. CDR1 and CDR2 from the germline V gene are MNHNS and SASEGT. This CDR3 is 16 amino acids long. The V gene end was trimmed by 2 bases and the J gene end by 3 bases; junction bases not matched to a gene: 6. CDR3 sequence reads: CASSEYRTGNYNEQFF. The DNA read from the CDR3 is TGTGCCAGCAGTGAATATCGGACAGGGAACTACAATGAG.

This clone was counted at least ten times. The read is 3 residues too short to cover the CDR3 end, so that end is filled in from the germline J gene. The chain recombines TRBV5-1 with TRBJ1-1, with a weak D call TRBD1 (5 bases). The germline V gene has CDR1 SGHRS and CDR2 YFSETQ. The CDR3 consists of 14 residues. Trimming removed 0 bases at V and 5 bases at J, with 11 bases between. The CDR3 reads CASSLGLEGTEAFF. Partial CDR3 DNA: TGCGCCAGCAGCTTGGGTCTTGAGGGGACTGAA. Full variable domain (missing parts from reference TRBV5-1 and TRBJ1-1): KAGVTQTPRYLIKTRGQQVTLSCSPISGHRSVSWYQQTPGQGLQFLFEYFSETQRNKGNFPGRFSGRQFSNSRSEMNVSTLELGDSALYLCASSLGLEGTEAFFGQGTRLTVV.

This clone was observed many times. The read terminates 3 residues ahead of where the CDR3 ends, so the germline J gene completes it. The chain is built from TRBV20-1 and TRBJ2-7; 8 nucleotides match TRBD2. The CDR3 covers 14 residues. Germline trimming cut 6 bases from V and 2 bases from J; bases unmatched to any gene: 9. Germline CDR1 DFQATT, CDR2 SNEGSKA (reference sequence). CDR3 sequence: CSASTSGDPYEQYF. The DNA read from the CDR3 is TGCAGTGCCTCTACTAGCGGCGACCCCTACGAG.

There are a few counts of this clone. The read ends 3 residues before the CDR3 terminus; that terminus is restored from the germline J gene. The rearrangement links TRBV30 to TRBJ2-2; weak D call: TRBD2 (5 bases). The CDR3 is made up of 15 amino acids. Germline CDR1 GTSNPN, CDR2 SVGIG (reference sequence). CDR3 amino acids: CAWTTKVGVSEKLFF. The CDR3 bases that were read are TGTGCCTGGACCACTAAGGTCGGGGTCAGTGAAAAG.